The clone carrying this TCR beta chain came up once. Its target is not known. The CDR3 length is 15 residues. V was pared by 5 bases and J by 5 bases, with 8 bases of the junction left unmatched. Germline V gene data show CDR1 as SEHNR and CDR2 as FQNEAQ (reference sequence). The PCR contained 60 Vbeta and 13 Jbeta primers. Assay used: immunoSEQ multiplex PCR; TCRdb lists only in-frame clones, some missing. The repertoire holds about 140,000 clones, with about three quarters as singletons. This sample was included in a study of cytomegalovirus exposure and HLA in healthy donors. Regarding the study as a whole: It has been reported that TCR beta sequences accurately predicted the HLA-A and HLA-B alleles of most subjects.

The sequenced sample consisted of PBMCs. The chain couples TRBV7-9 to TRBJ2-2; 7 bases map to TRBD1. This receptor was identified in a female donor in good health and CMV-seropositive. CDR3 nucleotide sequence: TGTGCCAGCAGCCTAGACAGGGTTGTTACCGGGGAGCTGTTTTTT. The encoded protein is CASSLDRVVTGELFF.